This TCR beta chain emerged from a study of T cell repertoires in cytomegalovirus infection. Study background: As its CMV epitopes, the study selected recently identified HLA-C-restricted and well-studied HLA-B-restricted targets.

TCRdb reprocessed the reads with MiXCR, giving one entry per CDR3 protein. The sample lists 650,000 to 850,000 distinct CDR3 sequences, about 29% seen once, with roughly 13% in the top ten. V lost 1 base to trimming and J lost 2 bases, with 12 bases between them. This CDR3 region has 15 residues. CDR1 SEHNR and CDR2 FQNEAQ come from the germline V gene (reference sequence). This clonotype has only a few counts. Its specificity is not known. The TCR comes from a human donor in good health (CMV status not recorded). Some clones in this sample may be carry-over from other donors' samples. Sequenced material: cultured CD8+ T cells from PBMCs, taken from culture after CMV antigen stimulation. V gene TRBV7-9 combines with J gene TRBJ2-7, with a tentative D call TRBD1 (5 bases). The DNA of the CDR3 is TGTGCCAGCAGCTTAGAAGGGGCCGCTACCTACGAGCAGTACTTC. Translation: CASSLEGAATYEQYF.